This TCR beta chain originates from a study of T cell repertoires in cytomegalovirus infection (dated by TCRdb to between 2018 and 2021). For context, the study as a whole: Alongside well-studied HLA-B-restricted epitopes, the peptide stimulations were aimed at recently identified HLA-C-restricted CMV epitopes, whose presentation resists viral immunomodulation. Donor HLA type was relevant to the analysis, because carriage of CMV infection together with the matching HLA type was indicated by public TCR beta signatures. Broad study findings and their caveats: In both this cohort and an independent cohort of 350 or so donors, the cumulative frequency of public TCR beta family members distinguished carriers of CMV infection plus the relevant HLA type. The ex vivo response was dominated by HLA-C-restricted CMV-specific TCR beta clonotypes, which also provided the single most frequent clonotype in two of eight donors.

The germline V gene yields SGHVS for CDR1 and FNYEAQ for CDR2. From the cysteine through the phenylalanine, the CDR3 covers 14 amino acids. CDR3 DNA is the only sequence kept; it has 42 bases, read in frame from the first base. V drops 3 bases and J drops 7 bases, leaving 12 bases in between. In regard to this clonotype: Its binding antigen is unknown. A much larger clone differs from this one at a single base, so this may be a read error.

The treatment or condition label here, explained by the study, means: in vitro stimulation with specific CMV peptide epitopes to enrich CMV-specific T cells. The sequencer listed for this sample is Illumina HiSeq 1500. TCRdb itself trimmed the public reads at Q25 with fastp, ran MiXCR and retained productive beta chains. Each CDR3 protein appears once, grouped with its most common genes and DNA. The sample data list about 890,000 distinct CDR3 sequences, and 30% to 40% of these were observed just once. The ten biggest clones cover about an eighth of the sample. Recombination connected TRBV7-6 to TRBJ2-2, with a tentative D gene TRBD1 over 5 matching bases. Here the sequenced sample was cultured CD8+ T cells from PBMCs, taken from culture after CMV antigen stimulation. The TCR comes from a human donor in good health (CMV status not recorded). Some clones in this sample may be carry-over from other donors' samples. In nucleotide form, the sequence is TGTGCCAGCAGCTTCAAAGGGGTGATCGGGGAGCTGTTTTTT. The encoded protein is CASSFKGVIGELFF.